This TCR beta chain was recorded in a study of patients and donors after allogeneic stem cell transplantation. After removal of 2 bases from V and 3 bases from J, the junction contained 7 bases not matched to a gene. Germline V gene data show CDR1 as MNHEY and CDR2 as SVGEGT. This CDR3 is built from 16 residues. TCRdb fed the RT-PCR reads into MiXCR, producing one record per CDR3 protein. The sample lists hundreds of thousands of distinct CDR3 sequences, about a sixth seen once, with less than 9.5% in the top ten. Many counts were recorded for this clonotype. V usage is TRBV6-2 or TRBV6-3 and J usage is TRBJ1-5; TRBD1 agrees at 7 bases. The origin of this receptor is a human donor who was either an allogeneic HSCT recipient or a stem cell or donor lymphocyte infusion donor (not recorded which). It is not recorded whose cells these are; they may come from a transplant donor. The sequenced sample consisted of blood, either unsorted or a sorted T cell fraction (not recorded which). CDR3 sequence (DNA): TGTGCCAGCAGTTACCTAATGGGGACAGACAATCAGCCCCAGCATTTT. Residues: CASSYLMGTDNQPQHF.